This T cell receptor beta chain stems from a study of blood T cell repertoires in COVID-19. Study members were between about 18 and 95 years old and lived in 20 to 25 US regions. Cohort allocation depended upon clinical history that participants reported. Each recovered donor of Cohort 3 presented with two negative PCRs, clearance, or symptom resolution. The CDR3 totals 16 residues. Unmatched junction bases numbered 7, after V lost 2 bases and J lost 0 bases. Germline V lookup: CDR1 MNHEY, CDR2 SVGAGI. Original data processing: Amplified reference gene primers provided the basis for estimating nucleated cell counts. Clones were sequenced by immunoSEQ multiplex PCR, and TCRdb holds only the in-frame ones, with some missing. V, J and clone size are taken as reported in that table, and D and trimming were inferred from the DNA itself. The repertoire holds about 250,000 clones, with roughly 90% as singletons.

The TCR sequence derives from a woman in her 50s who had recovered from COVID-19. This rearrangement joins TRBV6-5 to TRBJ2-7, with 7 positions matching TRBD1. What was sequenced was PBMCs or T cells enriched from blood (not recorded which). DNA of the CDR3: TGTGCCAGCAGTTACCAGCCGGGACAGATCTCCTACGAGCAGTACTTC. Its translation: CASSYQPGQISYEQYF.